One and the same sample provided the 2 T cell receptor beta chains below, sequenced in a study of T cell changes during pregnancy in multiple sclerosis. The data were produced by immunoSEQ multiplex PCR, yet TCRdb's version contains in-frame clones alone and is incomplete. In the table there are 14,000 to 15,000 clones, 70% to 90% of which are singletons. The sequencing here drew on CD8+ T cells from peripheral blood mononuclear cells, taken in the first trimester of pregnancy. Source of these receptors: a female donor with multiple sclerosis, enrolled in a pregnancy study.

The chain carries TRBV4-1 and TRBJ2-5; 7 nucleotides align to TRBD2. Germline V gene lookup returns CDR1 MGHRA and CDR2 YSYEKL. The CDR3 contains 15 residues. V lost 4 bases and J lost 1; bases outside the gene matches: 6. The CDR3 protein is CASSLWRGSQETQYF. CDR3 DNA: TGCGCCAGCAGCCTTTGGCGGGGGAGCCAAGAGACCCAGTACTTC.

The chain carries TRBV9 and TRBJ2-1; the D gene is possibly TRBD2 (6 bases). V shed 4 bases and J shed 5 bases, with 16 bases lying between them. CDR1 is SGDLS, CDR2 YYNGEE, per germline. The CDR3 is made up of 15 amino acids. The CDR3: CASSSTSSPHNEQFF. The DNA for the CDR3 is TGTGCCAGCAGCTCAACTAGCTCCCCACACAATGAGCAGTTCTTC.